Each of the 15 T cell receptor beta chains below was sequenced from the same sample in a study of cytomegalovirus exposure and HLA in healthy donors. TCRdb's table, derived via immunoSEQ multiplex PCR, lists solely in-frame clones and lacks some. The data contain approximately 98,000 clones, approximately 85% of them seen just once; the ten biggest clones take up roughly 3%. The source material was PBMCs. These receptors came from a young woman in good health and CMV-seronegative.

The CDR3 protein is CASSMLGGNQPQHF. In nucleotides, the CDR3 is TGTGCCAGTAGTATGTTAGGGGGTAATCAGCCCCAGCATTTT. The chain joins TRBV19 to TRBJ1-5, with D possibly being TRBD1 (6 bases). The CDR3 length is 14 residues. CDR1 is LNHDA and CDR2 is SQIVND in the germline V gene (reference sequence). Trimming took off 3 bases at V and 4 bases at J, with 10 bases between the two ends.

The CDR3 is CASSPQDRADNQPQHF. DNA of the CDR3: TGTGCCAGTAGTCCCCAGGACAGGGCCGACAATCAGCCCCAGCATTTT. This rearrangement joins TRBV19 to TRBJ1-5, with 8 bases identical to TRBD1. CDR3 length: 16 residues. Germline V gene sequence: CDR1 LNHDA, CDR2 SQIVND (reference sequence). V dropped 5 bases and J dropped 3; count of bases not matched to a gene: 9. Filled out from reference TRBV19 and TRBJ1-5, the complete variable domain reads DGGITQSPKYLFRKEGQNVTLSCEQNLNHDAMYWYRQDPGQGLRLIYYSQIVNDFQKGDIAEGYSVSREKKESFPLTVTSAQKNPTAFYLCASSPQDRADNQPQHFGDGTRLSIL.

The CDR3 region has the DNA TGTGCCAGCAGTTTATTCCGGACAGGGTCCAATGAGCAGTTCTTC. Protein: CASSLFRTGSNEQFF. The chain couples TRBV27 to TRBJ2-1, with 8 bases aligning to TRBD1. With 1 base clipped from V and 6 bases from J, the junction kept 5 bases outside the gene matches. The CDR3 has 15 amino acids. Germline CDR1 reads MNHEY; CDR2 reads SMNVEV (reference sequence).

This chain connects TRBV10-3 to TRBJ2-7; 8 nucleotides agree with TRBD2. CDR1 is ENHRY and CDR2 is SYGVKD in the germline V gene. CDR3 length: 16 residues. Trimming took 0 bases from V and 3 from J; bases not matched to a gene: 7. For the CDR3, the DNA is TGTGCCATCAGTGAGTCTGGGGCGGGGGGACGCTACGAGCAGTACTTC. This codes for CAISESGAGGRYEQYF.

This chain uses TRBV15 with TRBJ1-1, with 7 nucleotides matching TRBD1. V gave up 2 bases and J gave up 1 base; unmatched junction bases: 7. The CDR3 runs 16 residues. Germline CDR1 and CDR2: LNHNV and YYDKDF (reference sequence). The CDR3 reads CATSRPNRDRNTEAFF. In DNA, the CDR3 is TGTGCCACCAGCAGACCGAACCGGGACAGGAACACTGAAGCTTTCTTT. The full variable domain, its missing parts supplied by reference TRBV15 and TRBJ1-1, is DAMVIQNPRYQVTQFGKPVTLSCSQTLNHNVMYWYQQKSSQAPKLLFHYYDKDFNNEADTPDNFQSRRPNTSFCFLDIRSPGLGDTAMYLCATSRPNRDRNTEAFFGQGTRLTVV.

V is TRBV4-1 and J is TRBJ2-3; the D is unclear. This CDR3 comprises 14 residues. Germline V gives CDR1 MGHRA, CDR2 YSYEKL. Trimming stripped 5 bases from V and 2 bases from J, with 11 bases between. In DNA form, the CDR3 reads TGCGCCAGCAGCTACCCCGGTCCCACAGATACGCAGTATTTT. It translates to CASSYPGPTDTQYF.

This clone was counted a single time. The CDR3 reads CASSGGPHSEAFF. The DNA of the CDR3 is TGTGCCAGCAGCGGTGGTCCCCACTCCGAAGCTTTCTTT. The gene calls are TRBV9 and TRBJ1-1; D unresolved. The CDR3 contains 13 residues. Germline CDR1 is SGDLS and CDR2 is YYNGEE. The V and J ends lost 3 bases and 8 bases respectively, with 14 bases between them.

The chain links TRBV4-1 to TRBJ1-5; D might be TRBD1 (6 bases). The CDR3 extends over 17 amino acids. Germline CDR1 MGHRA, CDR2 YSYEKL. V was trimmed by 0 bases and J by 4 bases, leaving 16 bases between them. The CDR3 DNA reads as TGCGCCAGCAGCCAAGATTTTCGGCCAGGGGATAATCAGCCCCAGCATTTT. Protein sequence: CASSQDFRPGDNQPQHF.

The chain combines TRBV15 with TRBJ1-1; D is unresolved. The CDR3 totals 15 residues. Trimming removed 0 bases from V and 0 bases from J, with 8 bases in between. Germline values: CDR1 LNHNV, CDR2 YYDKDF (reference sequence). CDR3 region: CATSRDWSMNTEAFF. The CDR3 bases are TGTGCCACCAGCAGAGATTGGAGCATGAACACTGAAGCTTTCTTT.

The chain recombines TRBV10-3 with TRBJ1-1, with D tentatively TRBD1 (6 bases). The germline V gene has CDR1 ENHRY and CDR2 SYGVKD. Trimming cost V 0 bases and J 7 bases, with 15 bases left between them. The CDR3 runs 15 residues. The chain's CDR3 is CAISESGGPPDEAFF. The DNA of the CDR3 is TGTGCCATCAGTGAGTCGGGGGGGCCCCCCGATGAAGCTTTCTTT.

The chain couples TRBV6-1 to TRBJ2-6; 10 positions agree with TRBD1. The CDR3 length is 18 residues. From germline, CDR1 is MNHNS and CDR2 SASEGT. V trimming: 4 bases; J trimming: 4 bases; junction bases outside the gene matches: 10. The CDR3 spells CASSVLGQGSSGANVLTF. The DNA for the CDR3 is TGTGCCAGCAGTGTTCTGGGACAGGGGTCTTCGGGGGCCAACGTCCTGACTTTC.

The chain combines TRBV30 with TRBJ1-1; D not resolved. The CDR3 covers 15 residues. V lost 3 bases to trimming and J lost 0 bases, with 14 bases between them. The germline V gene has CDR1 GTSNPN and CDR2 SVGIG (reference sequence). The CDR3 loop reads CAWSDDRTMNTEAFF. The DNA for the CDR3 is TGTGCCTGGAGCGATGACCGCACTATGAACACTGAAGCTTTCTTT.

This clone was observed a handful of times. This chain joins TRBV25-1 and TRBJ1-1; TRBD1 matches 11 bases. The germline V gene encodes CDR1 MGHDK and CDR2 SYGVNS. The CDR3 is made up of 16 amino acids. The J segment lost 3 bases and the V segment lost 2 bases, leaving 5 bases of the junction unmatched. The CDR3 loop reads CASSEGTGGVDTEAFF. The CDR3 DNA reads as TGTGCCAGCAGTGAAGGGACAGGGGGGGTCGACACTGAAGCTTTCTTT.

The rearrangement links TRBV6-1 to TRBJ2-3; maybe TRBD1 (5 bases). V gave up 4 bases and J gave up 1 base, with 12 bases separating them. This CDR3 has 15 amino acids. The V gene's germline CDR1 is MNHNS and CDR2 SASEGT. The CDR3: CASSGQLSGTDTQYF. The CDR3 nucleotides are TGTGCCAGCAGTGGACAGCTGTCGGGCACAGATACGCAGTATTTT.

The rearrangement joins TRBV4-1 to TRBJ1-1; 7 nucleotides line up with TRBD1. The V and J ends lost 1 base and 6 bases, in that order; junction bases with no gene match: 11. The germline CDR1 and CDR2 sequences are MGHRA and YSYEKL. The length of the CDR3 is 16 residues. This CDR3 reads CASSQVGRVRGPEAFF. Written as DNA, the CDR3 is TGCGCCAGCAGCCAAGTTGGAAGGGTGAGGGGGCCTGAAGCTTTCTTT.